This TCR beta chain was sequenced during a study of cytomegalovirus exposure and HLA in healthy donors. About this clone itself: Its target is not known.

General study results and limits: TCR beta chains numbering some 160 were designated cytomegalovirus-associated. For most TCR sequences rarity was the rule, although some public TCRs occurred in many donors. The tendency of first-cohort TCR clusters to co-occur in the 120 or so validation repertoires was identified by a subsequent analysis.

Germline lookup yields CDR1 SGHRS and CDR2 YFSETQ. This CDR3 contains 14 residues. Trimming cost V 1 base and J 6 bases, with 13 bases left between them. The data were produced by immunoSEQ multiplex PCR, yet TCRdb's version contains in-frame clones alone and is incomplete. The data contain 200,000 to 300,000 clones, roughly 87% of them seen just once; the ten biggest clones take up around 12%. Material: PBMCs. The chain carries TRBV5-1 and TRBJ1-2, with a tentative D call TRBD1 (6 bases). The TCR originated in a man between 18 and 35 years old in good health and CMV-seropositive. The CDR3 protein is CASSLQQGQDGYTF. CDR3 DNA: TGCGCCAGCAGCTTGCAGCAGGGGCAAGATGGCTACACCTTC. The complete variable domain, with remaining parts taken from reference TRBV5-1 and TRBJ1-2, reads KAGVTQTPRYLIKTRGQQVTLSCSPISGHRSVSWYQQTPGQGLQFLFEYFSETQRNKGNFPGRFSGRQFSNSRSEMNVSTLELGDSALYLCASSLQQGQDGYTFGSGTRLTVV.